A single sample gave rise to the 5 T cell receptor beta chains below, sequenced in a study of cytomegalovirus exposure and HLA in healthy donors. 13 Jbeta primers and 60 Vbeta primers were used for the PCR. Sequencing was performed with immunoSEQ multiplex PCR; in TCRdb, only in-frame clones are kept and a portion is missing. The table shows about 52,000 clones, with around three fifths occurring only once. The sample was PBMCs. Source of these receptors: a human donor in good health.

The rearrangement uses TRBV5-6 and TRBJ2-5; D call uncertain. Germline V gene sequence: CDR1 SGHDT, CDR2 YYEEEE. This CDR3 is built from 15 residues. Trimming took off 4 bases at V and 2 bases at J, with 15 bases between the two ends. For the CDR3, the DNA is TGTGCCAGCAGCCTTAGTGGGCAGATTCAAGAGACCCAGTACTTC. Its protein product is CASSLSGQIQETQYF.

This clone appeared a few times. The rearrangement joins TRBV6-6 to TRBJ2-5, with TRBD2 matching 7 bases. The V and J ends lost 7 bases and 1 base, in that order; junction bases with no gene match: 0. This CDR3 comprises 12 residues. Germline values: CDR1 MNHNY, CDR2 SVGAGI (reference sequence). The CDR3 sequence is CASTGGQETQYF. The CDR3 DNA reads as TGTGCCAGCACGGGGGGCCAAGAGACCCAGTACTTC.

Details on this clone: The junction differs from germline at one of its ends, possibly a read error. The V gene is TRBV18, the J gene TRBJ2-7, with TRBD1 matching 9 bases. The V gene's germline CDR1 is KGHSH and CDR2 LQKENI. This CDR3 has 13 residues. The CDR3 region has the DNA TGTGCCAGCTCCCCTCAACAGGGGGCGAGGCTGCACTTC. This translates into CASSPQQGARLHF.

V and J are TRBV27 and TRBJ1-1; D is perhaps TRBD1 (6 bases). The CDR3 loop spans 13 amino acids. Looked up from germline, CDR1 is MNHEY and CDR2 is SMNVEV (reference sequence). Trimming pared 0 bases from V and 7 bases from J, leaving 9 bases between. CDR3 sequence reads: CASSLSDSYEAFF. The CDR3 coding sequence is TGTGCCAGCAGTTTATCGGACAGCTATGAAGCTTTCTTT.

As DNA, the CDR3 is TGTGCCAGCAGTTTCGGAGGACGGAGCTCCTACAATGAGCAGTTCTTC. Protein sequence: CASSFGGRSSYNEQFF. The J gene is TRBJ2-1, the V gene TRBV7-9, with TRBD2 as a possible D gene (5 bases). Germline CDR1 is SEHNR and CDR2 is FQNEAQ (reference sequence). V lost 6 bases to trimming and J lost 0 bases, with 15 bases between them. The CDR3 runs 16 residues. The whole variable domain, filled in from reference TRBV7-9 and TRBJ2-1, reads DTGVSQNPRHKITKRGQNVTFRCDPISEHNRLYWYRQTLGQGPEFLTYFQNEAQLEKSRLLSDRFSAERPKGSFSTLEIQRTEQGDSAMYLCASSFGGRSSYNEQFFGPGTRLTVL.